Each of the 10 T cell receptor beta chains below was sequenced from the same sample in a study of T cell changes during pregnancy in multiple sclerosis. TCRdb's copy holds only in-frame clones and misses some; the assay was immunoSEQ multiplex PCR. This sample has 45,000 to 65,000 clones, with 92% found just once. The sample was CD4+ T cells from peripheral blood mononuclear cells, taken after pregnancy. The receptors were sampled from a female donor with multiple sclerosis, enrolled in a pregnancy study.

This chain connects TRBV28 to TRBJ2-1; TRBD2 might be the D (5 bases). The V end lost 2 bases, the J end lost 4 bases, and 6 bases lay between the germline ends. The germline V gene has CDR1 MDHEN and CDR2 SYDVKM. CDR3 length: 13 amino acids. The CDR3 is CASSLRGYNEQFF. DNA for the CDR3: TGTGCCAGCAGTTTACGAGGGTACAATGAGCAGTTCTTC.

This rearrangement joins TRBV9 to TRBJ1-2; 7 bases are a match to TRBD1. The trim removed 4 bases at V and 4 bases at J, leaving 13 bases unmatched. Germline V CDR1 and CDR2: SGDLS, YYNGEE. The CDR3 is 16 residues long. In DNA form, the CDR3 reads TGTGCCAGCAGCCCAGGGGGAAGGGGCATGGTCTATGGCTACACCTTC. Translated, it gives CASSPGGRGMVYGYTF.

The chain is built from TRBV7-9 and TRBJ2-7; D is uncertain. CDR1 is SEHNR, CDR2 FQNEAQ, per germline (reference sequence). The CDR3 loop spans 14 amino acids. The ends were cut back, 0 bases at V and 2 bases at J, with 8 bases in the middle. CDR3 in amino acids: CASSLAFPAYEQYF. CDR3 nucleotide sequence: TGTGCCAGCAGCTTAGCGTTTCCAGCCTACGAGCAGTACTTC.

V and J are TRBV19 and TRBJ1-1, with D unresolved. This CDR3 is 13 amino acids long. Germline assignment: CDR1 LNHDA and CDR2 SQIVND (reference sequence). Trimming removed 1 base at V and 3 bases at J, with 6 bases between. The CDR3 DNA reads TGTGCCAGTAGTATAGCGAGGGACACTGAAGCTTTCTTT. Its translation is CASSIARDTEAFF. Full variable domain (outside the CDR3, taken from reference TRBV19 and TRBJ1-1): DGGITQSPKYLFRKEGQNVTLSCEQNLNHDAMYWYRQDPGQGLRLIYYSQIVNDFQKGDIAEGYSVSREKKESFPLTVTSAQKNPTAFYLCASSIARDTEAFFGQGTRLTVV.

This chain uses TRBV28 with TRBJ1-5; D is undetermined. Looked up from germline, CDR1 is MDHEN and CDR2 is SYDVKM. This CDR3 region has 15 residues. Trimming stripped 2 bases from V and 2 bases from J, with 10 bases between. The CDR3 protein is CASSLTFIGNQPQHF. CDR3 bases: TGTGCCAGCAGTTTAACATTTATCGGCAATCAGCCCCAGCATTTT.

The chain couples TRBV5-1 to TRBJ2-1, with 7 bases fitting TRBD2. Germline V gene lookup returns CDR1 SGHRS and CDR2 YFSETQ. CDR3 size: 16 residues. J gave up 1 base and V 0 bases, and 4 bases lay outside the gene matches. CDR3 in amino acids: CASSLGAGESYNEQFF. In DNA, the CDR3 is TGCGCCAGCAGCTTGGGGGCGGGAGAGTCCTACAATGAGCAGTTCTTC. The full variable domain, in which reference TRBV5-1 and TRBJ2-1 provide the parts outside the CDR3, is KAGVTQTPRYLIKTRGQQVTLSCSPISGHRSVSWYQQTPGQGLQFLFEYFSETQRNKGNFPGRFSGRQFSNSRSEMNVSTLELGDSALYLCASSLGAGESYNEQFFGPGTRLTVL.

The gene calls are TRBV28 and TRBJ1-5; D is ambiguous. CDR1 is MDHEN and CDR2 is SYDVKM in the germline V gene. Trimming took 6 bases from V and 0 from J, leaving 12 bases between them. The CDR3 totals 15 residues. The CDR3 region is CASSRRYGSNQPQHF. The CDR3 DNA reads TGTGCCAGCAGCCGCCGGTACGGTAGCAATCAGCCCCAGCATTTT.

The genes are TRBV15 and TRBJ2-7, with D hard to call. The CDR3 consists of 13 residues. Germline V gene sequence: CDR1 LNHNV, CDR2 YYDKDF (reference sequence). Trimming removed 8 bases from V and 2 bases from J, with 13 bases in between. The CDR3 coding sequence is TGTGCCACCGGGTTTGGCAGGACCTACGAGCAGTACTTC. This codes for CATGFGRTYEQYF. The entire variable domain, with the rest obtained from reference TRBV15 and TRBJ2-7, is as follows: DAMVIQNPRYQVTQFGKPVTLSCSQTLNHNVMYWYQQKSSQAPKLLFHYYDKDFNNEADTPDNFQSRRPNTSFCFLDIRSPGLGDTAMYLCATGFGRTYEQYFGPGTRLTVT.

This chain joins TRBV7-3 and TRBJ2-5; 11 nucleotides align to TRBD2. Unmatched junction bases numbered 8, after V lost 6 bases and J lost 5 bases. The CDR3 loop spans 15 amino acids. Germline V gene lookup returns CDR1 SGHTA and CDR2 FQGTGA. CDR3 residues: CASRLLAGDHETQYF. CDR3 DNA sequence: TGTGCCAGCAGGTTACTAGCGGGAGATCATGAGACCCAGTACTTC. Using reference TRBV7-3 and TRBJ2-5 for the parts outside the CDR3, the full variable domain is GAGVSQTPSNKVTEKGKYVELRCDPISGHTALYWYRQSLGQGPEFLIYFQGTGAADDSGLPNDRFFAVRPEGSVSTLKIQRTERGDSAVYLCASRLLAGDHETQYFGPGTRLLVL.

V usage is TRBV9 and J usage is TRBJ2-7, with TRBD2 matching over 14 bases. The germline V gene has CDR1 SGDLS and CDR2 YYNGEE. The CDR3 is 18 amino acids. V gave up 4 bases and J gave up 0 bases; unmatched junction bases: 9. In DNA form, the CDR3 reads TGTGCCAGCAGCACTCCTGCGGGGACTAGCGGGAGCTCCTACGAGCAGTACTTC. It is translated as CASSTPAGTSGSSYEQYF.